This TCR beta chain came from a study of blood T cell repertoires in COVID-19. This CDR3 has 15 amino acids. With 2 bases removed from V and 0 bases from J, the gap between germline ends came to 8 bases. Germline V gene lookup returns CDR1 ENHRY and CDR2 SYGVKD. TCRdb keeps only in-frame clones here, not all; method: immunoSEQ multiplex PCR. The table includes roughly 380,000 clones, around 87% detected once. The sequence came from a man younger than 45 who had recovered from COVID-19. The genes are TRBV10-3 and TRBJ2-1; TRBD2 is a possible D gene (6 bases). Sample: PBMCs or T cells enriched from blood (not recorded which). DNA of the CDR3: TGTGCCATCAGTGAGGGAGGGAGCTCCTACAATGAGCAGTTCTTC. As protein: CAISEGGSSYNEQFF.